One and the same sample provided the 13 T cell receptor beta chains below, sequenced in a study of vaccination and CD4 T cells after COVID-19. Cultured CD4+ T-cell DNA underwent Oncomine TCR Beta short-read sequencing. TCRdb used MiXCR to reprocess the PCR reads, holding one entry per CDR3 protein. The repertoire consists of 10,000 to 15,000 distinct CDR3 sequences, with around 45% occurring once and the leading ten covering around an eighth. Their target antigens are unknown. Described treatment: roughly ten-day PBMC culture with coronavirus spike peptide pools or control peptides (ViraFEST assay). Sequencing used CD4+ T cells from blood, cultured in vitro. All receptors derive from a human donor who had recovered from COVID-19.

The chain links TRBV4-3 to TRBJ1-3; D is undetermined. The CDR3 length is 9 residues. Trimming stripped 6 bases from V and 6 bases from J, with 0 bases between. Germline loops: CDR1 LGHNA, CDR2 YSLEER. In DNA, the CDR3 is TGCGCCAGCAGAAACACCATATATTTT. Amino acids: CASRNTIYF.

J is TRBJ2-6 and V is TRBV6-2 or TRBV6-3; TRBD2 might be the D (5 bases). Trimming removed 0 bases from V and 0 bases from J, with 18 bases in between. CDR1 and CDR2 from the germline V gene are MNHEY and SVGEGT. The CDR3 loop spans 20 amino acids. The CDR3 spells CASSYSYFREPLSGANVLTF. The CDR3 DNA follows: TGTGCCAGCAGTTACTCGTACTTTCGGGAACCCCTCTCTGGGGCCAACGTCCTGACTTTC.

The CDR3 protein is CSAWTGGDTQYF. CDR3 in DNA: TGCAGTGCGTGGACAGGGGGAGATACGCAGTATTTT. The genes are TRBV20-1 and TRBJ2-3, with TRBD1 identical over 10 bases. Trimming cost V 6 bases and J 5 bases; bases outside gene matches: 2. Germline lookup yields CDR1 DFQATT and CDR2 SNEGSKA (reference sequence). CDR3 length: 12 amino acids.

This clonotype was seen more than once but under ten times. The V gene is TRBV11-2, the J gene TRBJ1-2, with 7 bases lining up with TRBD1. Germline-derived CDR1 and CDR2 are SGHAT and FQNNGV. The CDR3 is made up of 16 amino acids. With 1 base clipped from V and 4 bases from J, the junction kept 9 bases outside the gene matches. The CDR3 reads CASSLAQGVNSYGYTF. The CDR3 DNA reads as TGTGCCAGCAGCTTAGCGCAGGGGGTCAATAGCTATGGCTACACCTTC.

This rearrangement joins TRBV2 to TRBJ2-1; D not resolved. With 4 bases removed from V and 4 bases from J, the gap between germline ends came to 5 bases. The CDR3 loop spans 12 amino acids. Germline V lookup: CDR1 SNHLY, CDR2 FYNNEI. DNA for the CDR3: TGTGCCAGCAGTGGGGAATACAATGAGCAGTTCTTC. Encoded protein: CASSGEYNEQFF.

In this sample, this clonotype turned up a few times. The gene calls are TRBV7-2 and TRBJ1-1; TRBD1 matches 10 bases. V gave up 0 bases and J gave up 3 bases; unmatched junction bases: 1. CDR1 and CDR2 from the germline V gene are SGHTA and FQGNSA. The length of the CDR3 is 15 residues. The CDR3 region is CASSLAGTGDTEAFF. The CDR3 DNA reads as TGTGCCAGCAGCTTAGCGGGGACAGGGGACACTGAAGCTTTCTTT.

The rearrangement uses TRBV20-1 and TRBJ1-2; 9 nucleotides align to TRBD1. The CDR3 length is 17 residues. Germline V gene sequence: CDR1 DFQATT, CDR2 SNEGSKA (reference sequence). Losses at the gene ends were 3 bases for V and 0 bases for J; bases not matched to a gene: 11. This chain's CDR3 is CSARGGDRDSPNYGYTF. The CDR3 DNA sequence: TGCAGTGCTAGGGGGGGGGACAGGGATAGTCCTAACTATGGCTACACCTTC.

The chain joins TRBV4-1 to TRBJ1-2; 9 bases are shared with TRBD1. CDR3 length: 15 residues. Germline-derived CDR1 and CDR2 are MGHRA and YSYEKL. V was pared by 5 bases and J by 5 bases, with 9 bases of the junction left unmatched. The CDR3 here is CASSAPGTGNYGYTF. CDR3 bases: TGCGCCAGCAGCGCACCCGGGACAGGGAATTATGGCTACACCTTC.

This chain connects TRBV12-3 or TRBV12-4 to TRBJ1-2; no firm D call. V lost 1 base and J 9 bases, leaving 6 bases between the germline ends. The CDR3 is made up of 11 amino acids. This CDR3 is CASSLGRRYTF. The DNA for the CDR3 is TGTGCCAGCAGTTTAGGCAGACGCTACACCTTC.

The chain carries TRBV20-1 and TRBJ2-1, with 15 bases aligning to TRBD2. Germline trimming cut 6 bases from V and 7 bases from J; bases unmatched to any gene: 13. This CDR3 comprises 17 residues. Germline V lookup: CDR1 DFQATT, CDR2 SNEGSKA (reference sequence). CDR3 bases: TGCAGTGCCCGGACTAGCGGGGGGGCCGGAGTTTGGAATGAGCAGTTCTTC. Its protein is CSARTSGGAGVWNEQFF.

This clonotype was counted a few times. Here the CDR3 DNA reads TGTGCCAGCAGCATACAGGCCATGAACACTGAAGCTTTCTTT. Translating it yields CASSIQAMNTEAFF. This sequence joins TRBV7-8 and TRBJ1-1, with D maybe TRBD1 (5 bases). V was pared by 5 bases and J by 0 bases, with 10 bases between. This CDR3 comprises 14 residues. Germline V gene lookup returns CDR1 SGHVS and CDR2 FQNEAQ.

V gene TRBV20-1 combines with J gene TRBJ1-2, with TRBD1 identical over 9 bases. Trimming removed 6 bases from V and 8 bases from J; junction bases left unmatched: 7. The V gene's germline CDR1 is DFQATT and CDR2 SNEGSKA (reference sequence). The CDR3 extends over 12 amino acids. In DNA form, the CDR3 reads TGCAGTGCCCGGGACAGGGTCTACGGCTACACCTTC. This sequence encodes CSARDRVYGYTF.

In this sample, this clonotype is medium-sized. The V call is TRBV10-3, the J call TRBJ2-1; 10 bases align to TRBD2. CDR3 size: 15 residues. V lost 5 bases to trimming and J lost 5 bases; unmatched junction nucleotides: 6. CDR1 and CDR2 from the germline V gene are ENHRY and SYGVKD. The CDR3 region is CAISLNLAGDNEQFF. The CDR3 DNA reads TGTGCCATCAGTCTGAATCTAGCGGGGGACAATGAGCAGTTCTTC.